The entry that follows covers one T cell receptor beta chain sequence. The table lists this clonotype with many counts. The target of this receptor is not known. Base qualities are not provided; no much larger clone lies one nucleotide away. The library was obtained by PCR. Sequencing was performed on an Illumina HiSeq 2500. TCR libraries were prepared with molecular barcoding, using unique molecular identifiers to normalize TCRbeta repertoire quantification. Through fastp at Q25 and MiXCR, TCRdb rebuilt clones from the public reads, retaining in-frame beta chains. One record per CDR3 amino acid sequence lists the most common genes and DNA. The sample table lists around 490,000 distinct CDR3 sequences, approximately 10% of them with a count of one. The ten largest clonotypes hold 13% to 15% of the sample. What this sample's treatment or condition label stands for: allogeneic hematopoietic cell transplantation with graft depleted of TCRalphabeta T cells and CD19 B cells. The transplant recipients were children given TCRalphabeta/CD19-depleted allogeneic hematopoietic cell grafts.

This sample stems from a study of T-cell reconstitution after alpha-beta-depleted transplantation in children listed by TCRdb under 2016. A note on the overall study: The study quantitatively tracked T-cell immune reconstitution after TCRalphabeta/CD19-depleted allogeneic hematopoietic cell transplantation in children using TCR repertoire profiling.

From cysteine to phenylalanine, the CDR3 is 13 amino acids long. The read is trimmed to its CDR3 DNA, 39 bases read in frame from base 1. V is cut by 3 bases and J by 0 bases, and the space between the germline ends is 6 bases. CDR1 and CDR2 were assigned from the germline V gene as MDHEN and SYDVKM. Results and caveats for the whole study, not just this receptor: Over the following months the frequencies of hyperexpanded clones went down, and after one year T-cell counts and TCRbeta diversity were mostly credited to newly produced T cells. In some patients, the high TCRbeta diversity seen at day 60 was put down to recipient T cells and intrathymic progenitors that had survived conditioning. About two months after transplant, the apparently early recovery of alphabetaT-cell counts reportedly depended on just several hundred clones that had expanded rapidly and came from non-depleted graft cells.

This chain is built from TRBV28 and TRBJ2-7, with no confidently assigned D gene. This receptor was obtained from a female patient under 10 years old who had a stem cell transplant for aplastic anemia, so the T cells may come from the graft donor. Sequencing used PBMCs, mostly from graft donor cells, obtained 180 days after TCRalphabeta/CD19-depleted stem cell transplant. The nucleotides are TGTGCCAGCAGTTTGTTGAGCTCCTACGAGCAGTACTTC. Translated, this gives CASSLLSSYEQYF. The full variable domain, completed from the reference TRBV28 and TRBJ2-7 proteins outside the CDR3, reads DVKVTQSSRYLVKRTGEKVFLECVQDMDHENMFWYRQDPGLGLRLIYFSYDVKMKEKGDIPEGYSVSREKKERFSLILESASTNQTSMYLCASSLLSSYEQYFGPGTRLTVT.